The table lists the clone carrying this T cell receptor beta chain with a few counts. Antigen: not known. There are 15 residues in the CDR3. V lost 5 bases to trimming and J lost 2 bases, with 16 bases between them. Germline assignment: CDR1 SGHVS and CDR2 FNYEAQ. Method: immunoSEQ multiplex PCR; TCRdb's copy keeps in-frame clones and lacks some. This sample has 100,000 to 120,000 clones, with 92% found just once. This sample was taken from a study of T cell responses to AZD1222 COVID-19 vaccine. Points from the study as a whole: Donor demographics were predominantly white British with a female majority; clonal diversity may be underestimated. Within unmutated variant regions lay the reported targets of nearly half of spike-specific TCRs. With dominance at 160-218 and 743-854, vaccine-associated CD4 TCRs spanned spike. Only 5 or 6 people who got AZD1222 tested seropositive at baseline.

This chain uses TRBV7-6 with TRBJ2-7; maybe TRBD1 (6 bases). The material sequenced was peripheral blood, taken on day 0 of AZD1222 vaccination. The source is an adult in good health. CDR3 sequence: CASSHSGQPPYEQYF. CDR3 nucleotide sequence: TGTGCCAGCAGCCATTCCGGACAGCCACCCTACGAGCAGTACTTC.